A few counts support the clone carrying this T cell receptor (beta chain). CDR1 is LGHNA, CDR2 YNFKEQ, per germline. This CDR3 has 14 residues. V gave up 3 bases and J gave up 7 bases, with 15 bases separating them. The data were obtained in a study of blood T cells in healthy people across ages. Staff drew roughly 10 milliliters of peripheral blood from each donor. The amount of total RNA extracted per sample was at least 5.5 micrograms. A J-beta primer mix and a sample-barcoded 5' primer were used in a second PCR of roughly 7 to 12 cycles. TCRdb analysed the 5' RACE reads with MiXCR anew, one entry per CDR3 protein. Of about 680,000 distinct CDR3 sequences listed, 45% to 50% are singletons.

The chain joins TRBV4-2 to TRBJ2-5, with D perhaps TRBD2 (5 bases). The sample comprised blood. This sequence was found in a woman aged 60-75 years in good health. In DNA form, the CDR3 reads TGTGCCAGCAGCCACTCGGACGGGGAAGTGACCCAGTACTTC. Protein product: CASSHSDGEVTQYF.